This TCR beta chain was retrieved from a study of blood T cells in healthy people across ages. On this clonotype itself: Its antigen is currently unknown.

Findings and limits, study-wide: Among long-lived donors, naive CD4+ cells were more numerous and diversity higher than in aged donors. Nothing was known about donor CMV status, and this possibly confounded expanded clonotype changes. TCR beta diversity, measured per million T cells, fell in a roughly linear way with age.

V was trimmed by 4 bases and J by 5 bases, leaving 14 bases between them. The CDR3 covers 14 residues. Germline CDR1 reads MNHEY; CDR2 reads SVGAGI. Each sample yielded at least 6 million isolated PBMCs. It was with a sample-barcoded 5' primer and a J-beta primer mix that a second PCR of about 6 to 12 cycles was run. Each CDR3 protein gets one entry after TCRdb re-called the 5' RACE reads with MiXCR. The sample has about 1.1 million distinct CDR3 sequences, 35% to 40% seen once; the top ten hold around 13%. Input material: blood. The sequence came from a young man in good health. The chain combines TRBV6-5 with TRBJ2-5; tentative D call: TRBD2 (6 bases). The CDR3, as DNA: TGTGCCAGCAGTTTGGCGGGGCTCTGGGAGACCCAGTACTTC. Amino acids: CASSLAGLWETQYF.